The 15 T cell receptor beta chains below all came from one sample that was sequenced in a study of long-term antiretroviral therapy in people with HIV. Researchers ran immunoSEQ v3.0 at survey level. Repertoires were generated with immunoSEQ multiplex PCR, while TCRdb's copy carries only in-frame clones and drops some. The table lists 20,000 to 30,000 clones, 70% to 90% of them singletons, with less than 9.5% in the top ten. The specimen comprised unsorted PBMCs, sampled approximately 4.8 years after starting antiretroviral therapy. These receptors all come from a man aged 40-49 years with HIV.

The chain's CDR3 is CSVWWETQYF. Written as DNA, the CDR3 is TGCAGCGTTTGGTGGGAGACCCAGTACTTC. The V and J genes are TRBV29-1 and TRBJ2-5; D is undetermined. This CDR3 spans 10 amino acids. V lost 5 bases, J lost 5 bases, and 6 bases lay in between. Germline CDR1 and CDR2: SQVTM and ANQGSEA.

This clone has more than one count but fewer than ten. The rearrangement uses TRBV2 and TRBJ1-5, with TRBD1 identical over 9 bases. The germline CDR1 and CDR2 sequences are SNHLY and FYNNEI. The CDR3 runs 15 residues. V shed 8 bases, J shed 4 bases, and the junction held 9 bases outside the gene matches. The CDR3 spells CASRWGQGQNQPQHF. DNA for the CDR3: TGTGCCAGCCGGTGGGGACAGGGCCAGAATCAGCCCCAGCATTTT.

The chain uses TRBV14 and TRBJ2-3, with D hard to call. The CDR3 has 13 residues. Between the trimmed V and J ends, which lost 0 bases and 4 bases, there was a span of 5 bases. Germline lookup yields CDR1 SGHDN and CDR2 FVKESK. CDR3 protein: CASSQDGPDTQYF. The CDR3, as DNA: TGTGCCAGCAGCCAAGATGGCCCAGATACGCAGTATTTT. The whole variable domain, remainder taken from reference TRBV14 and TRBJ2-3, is EAGVTQFPSHSVIEKGQTVTLRCDPISGHDNLYWYRRVMGKEIKFLLHFVKESKQDESGMPNNRFLAERTGGTYSTLKVQPAELEDSGVYFCASSQDGPDTQYFGPGTRLTVL.

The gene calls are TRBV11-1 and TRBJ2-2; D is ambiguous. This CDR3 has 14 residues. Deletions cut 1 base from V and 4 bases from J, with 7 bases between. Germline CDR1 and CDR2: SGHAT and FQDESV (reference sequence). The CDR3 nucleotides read TGTGCCAGCAGCTTAGGCTCCGCCACCGGGGAGCTGTTTTTT. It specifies CASSLGSATGELFF.

This chain's CDR3 is CASSIQGGTEAFF. The CDR3 DNA follows: TGTGCCAGCAGCATACAGGGAGGCACTGAAGCTTTCTTT. V is TRBV9 and J is TRBJ1-1; possible D gene TRBD1, 6 bases. V shed 4 bases and J shed 4 bases, with 11 bases lying between them. The CDR3 is made up of 13 amino acids. Germline values: CDR1 SGDLS, CDR2 YYNGEE. Variable domain in full (rest from reference TRBV9 and TRBJ1-1): DSGVTQTPKHLITATGQRVTLRCSPRSGDLSVYWYQQSLDQGLQFLIQYYNGEERAKGNILERFSAQQFPDLHSELNLSSLELGDSALYFCASSIQGGTEAFFGQGTRLTVV.

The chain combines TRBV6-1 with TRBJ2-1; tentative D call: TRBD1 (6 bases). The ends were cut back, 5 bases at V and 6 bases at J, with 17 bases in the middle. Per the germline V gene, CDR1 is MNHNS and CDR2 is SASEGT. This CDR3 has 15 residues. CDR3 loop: CASSLQGKPFNEQFF. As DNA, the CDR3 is TGTGCCAGCAGTCTACAGGGAAAGCCCTTCAATGAGCAGTTCTTC.

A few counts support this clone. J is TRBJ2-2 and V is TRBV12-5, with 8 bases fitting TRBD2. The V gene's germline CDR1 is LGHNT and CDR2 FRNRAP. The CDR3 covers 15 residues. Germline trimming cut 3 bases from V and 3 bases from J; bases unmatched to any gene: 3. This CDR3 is CASGLAGVHTGELFF. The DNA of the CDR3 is TGTGCTAGTGGTTTAGCGGGGGTGCACACCGGGGAGCTGTTTTTT.

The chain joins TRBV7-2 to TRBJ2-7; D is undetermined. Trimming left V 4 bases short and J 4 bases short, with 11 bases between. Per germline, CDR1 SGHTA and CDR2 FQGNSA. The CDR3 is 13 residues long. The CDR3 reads CASSSGPLYEQYF. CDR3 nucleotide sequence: TGTGCCAGCAGCTCCGGGCCGCTATACGAGCAGTACTTC.

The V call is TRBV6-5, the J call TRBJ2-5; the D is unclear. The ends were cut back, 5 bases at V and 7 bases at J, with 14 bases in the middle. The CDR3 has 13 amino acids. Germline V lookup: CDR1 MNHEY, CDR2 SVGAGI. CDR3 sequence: CASSTTQTGTQYF. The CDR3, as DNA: TGTGCCAGCAGTACTACACAGACGGGGACCCAGTACTTC.

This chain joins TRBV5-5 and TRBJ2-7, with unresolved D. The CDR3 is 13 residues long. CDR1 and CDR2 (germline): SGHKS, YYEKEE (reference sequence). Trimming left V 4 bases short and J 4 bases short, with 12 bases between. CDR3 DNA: TGTGCCAGCAGCCATCGTTGGGATTACGAGCAGTACTTC. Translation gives CASSHRWDYEQYF.

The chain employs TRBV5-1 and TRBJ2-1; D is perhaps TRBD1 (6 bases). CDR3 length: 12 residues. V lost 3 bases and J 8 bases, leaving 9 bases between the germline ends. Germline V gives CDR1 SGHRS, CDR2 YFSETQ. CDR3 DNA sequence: TGCGCCAGCAGCTCTCAGGGGCATGAGCAGTTCTTC. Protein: CASSSQGHEQFF. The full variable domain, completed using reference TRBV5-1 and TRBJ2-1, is KAGVTQTPRYLIKTRGQQVTLSCSPISGHRSVSWYQQTPGQGLQFLFEYFSETQRNKGNFPGRFSGRQFSNSRSEMNVSTLELGDSALYLCASSSQGHEQFFGPGTRLTVL.

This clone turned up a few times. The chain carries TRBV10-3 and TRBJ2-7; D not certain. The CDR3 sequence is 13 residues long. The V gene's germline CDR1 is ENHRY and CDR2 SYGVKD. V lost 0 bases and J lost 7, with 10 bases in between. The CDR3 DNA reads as TGTGCCATCAGTGAGTCGACAATACTGGAGCAGTACTTC. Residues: CAISESTILEQYF.

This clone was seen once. The CDR3 protein is CVRSLHQGLTNEKLFF. CDR3 bases: TGTGTCAGAAGCTTACACCAGGGGCTAACTAATGAAAAACTGTTTTTT. The chain links TRBV7-5 to TRBJ1-4; the table's D gene call, TRBD1, was not cross checked with the DNA. TRBV7-5 is a pseudogene segment. The CDR3 has 16 residues.

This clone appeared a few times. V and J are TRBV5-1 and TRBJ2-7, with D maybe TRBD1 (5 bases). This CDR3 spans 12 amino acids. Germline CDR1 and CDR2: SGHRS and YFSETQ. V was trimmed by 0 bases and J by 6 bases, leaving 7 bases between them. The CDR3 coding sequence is TGCGCCAGCAGCTTGGGTGGGGCCGAGCAGTACTTC. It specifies CASSLGGAEQYF. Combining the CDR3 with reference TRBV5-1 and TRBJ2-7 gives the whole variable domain KAGVTQTPRYLIKTRGQQVTLSCSPISGHRSVSWYQQTPGQGLQFLFEYFSETQRNKGNFPGRFSGRQFSNSRSEMNVSTLELGDSALYLCASSLGGAEQYFGPGTRLTVT.

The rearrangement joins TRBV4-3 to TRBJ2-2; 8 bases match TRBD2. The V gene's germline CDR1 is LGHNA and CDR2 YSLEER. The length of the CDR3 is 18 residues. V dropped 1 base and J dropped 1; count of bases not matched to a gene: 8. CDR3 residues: CASSQAALAGRNTGELFF. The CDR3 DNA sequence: TGCGCCAGCAGCCAAGCCGCCCTAGCGGGCCGGAACACCGGGGAGCTGTTTTTT.